A selection of T cell receptor beta chains follows, all from one sample in a study of long-term antiretroviral therapy in people with HIV. Repertoires were generated with immunoSEQ multiplex PCR, while TCRdb's copy carries only in-frame clones and drops some. This sample has fewer than 30,000 clones, with about 80% found just once. This sample comprised unsorted PBMCs, obtained 0.7 years before starting antiretroviral therapy. The source is a man between 25 and 39 years old with HIV. CDR3s leave out the opening cysteine and the closing phenylalanine or tryptophan. The D gene is left open where the match is weak. Rows give clone size only sometimes, using once, few, many, or a class for an expanded clone.

V	size	J	D	CDR3
TRBV9	once	TRBJ2-2	.	ASARGAGELF
TRBV5-1	.	TRBJ2-7	.	ASSQFDRSYEQY
TRBV30	.	TRBJ2-2	TRBD1	AWSVPRQGATNTGELF
TRBV7-9	medium-sized	TRBJ2-7	.	ASSPLGNIHEQY
TRBV27	.	TRBJ1-1	TRBD1	ASSSKATGSMNTEAF
TRBV7-9	few	TRBJ1-1	.	ASSFGRGSGIEAF
TRBV11-2	.	TRBJ2-5	.	ASSTSDDETQY
TRBV18	.	TRBJ1-2	.	ASSPLGGWGYT
TRBV23-1	few	TRBJ1-2	.	ASSQLRVHGYT
TRBV9	once	TRBJ2-1	TRBD2	ASSVRNSGRSEQF
TRBV6-4	once	TRBJ2-7	.	ASSEYRGPSYEQY
TRBV30	.	TRBJ2-1	.	AWRKRRLYNEQF
TRBV28	few	TRBJ2-7	TRBD1	ACLAAGGTYEQY
TRBV28	once	TRBJ1-6	.	ASSTAPWGRNNSPLH
TRBV7-2	few	TRBJ2-7	TRBD1	ASSLGQGVEQY
TRBV5-1	.	TRBJ2-7	.	ASSFDAHAYEQY
TRBV9	.	TRBJ2-7	TRBD1	ASSPLGQGRGEQY
TRBV5-4	.	TRBJ2-1	.	ASSLRGPNEQF
TRBV9	.	TRBJ1-5	.	ASSGGYSNQPQH
TRBV7-9	.	TRBJ1-2	.	ATLQGLGALGYT
TRBV5-4	once	TRBJ1-2	TRBD1	ASSLTGLQGNYGYT
TRBV29-1	.	TRBJ2-5	TRBD1	SVGQGHETQY
TRBV18	.	TRBJ1-1	.	ASSPRGGTEAF
TRBV10-3	.	TRBJ1-5	TRBD1	AISELWDRALH
TRBV7-9	.	TRBJ1-1	.	ASSLGYTEAF
TRBV5-1	.	TRBJ2-5	.	ASSPTVGVGETQY